The table lists the clone carrying this T cell receptor beta chain with a count of one. Libraries were prepared by immunoSEQ multiplex PCR; TCRdb keeps only in-frame clonotypes and omits some of them. The sample comprises some 90,000 clones, around 80% of which are singletons, and nearly 5.5% rests with the top ten. The data were taken from a study of a mutant IDH1 vaccine in newly diagnosed glioma. The germline V gene encodes CDR1 SGHDT and CDR2 YYEEEE. The CDR3 totals 12 residues. With 4 bases clipped from V and 9 bases from J, the junction kept 5 bases outside the gene matches. The time point: baseline, week 1 (first vaccination visit). As to treatment: pre-vaccination baseline after standard-of-care therapy.

The V call is TRBV5-6, the J call TRBJ2-3; 7 bases agree with TRBD1. The TCR sequence derives from a man in his forties or fifties with glioma. Some clones in this sample may be carry-over from other donors' samples. Sequenced material: PBMCs, taken from a glioma patient treated with radiotherapy, temozolomide or both. The CDR3 sequence is CASSPGQSTQYF. The CDR3 bases are TGTGCCAGCAGCCCGGGACAGTCAACGCAGTATTTT.